Presented here are 27 T cell receptor beta chains from one specimen sequenced in a study of radiotherapy plus CTLA-4 blockade in lung cancer. Clones were sequenced by immunoSEQ multiplex PCR, and TCRdb holds only the in-frame ones, with some missing. The profile shows about 80,000 clones, 60% to 85% of them singletons. This specimen was peripheral blood, taken from a patient treated with radiotherapy plus ipilimumab. Every receptor here comes from a human donor with non-small cell lung cancer whose response to radiotherapy plus ipilimumab could not be evaluated. Some clones in this sample may be carry-over from other donors' samples.

The gene calls are TRBV6-5 and TRBJ2-7; D might be TRBD1 (5 bases). Trimming shortened V by 4 bases and J by 1 base, and 14 bases separated the two germline ends. The CDR3 runs 15 residues. CDR1 and CDR2 (germline): MNHEY, SVGAGI. CDR3 protein: CASSSGAVRSYEQYF. The CDR3 DNA reads as TGTGCCAGCAGTTCTGGGGCGGTTAGGTCCTACGAGCAGTACTTC.

This clone was detected only a few times. The chain employs TRBV6-5 and TRBJ1-1, with D uncertain. CDR1 MNHEY and CDR2 SVGAGI come from the germline V gene. With 0 bases removed from V and 5 bases from J, the gap between germline ends came to 10 bases. The CDR3 totals 14 residues. CDR3 region: CASSYSSEATEAFF. CDR3 nucleotides: TGTGCCAGCAGTTACTCGTCCGAGGCGACTGAAGCTTTCTTT.

The DNA of the CDR3 is TGTGCCAGCAGCTCTCTAGCGGAGAAAGAGACCCAGTACTTC. It codes for CASSSLAEKETQYF. The rearrangement uses TRBV13 and TRBJ2-5, with 7 bases fitting TRBD2. Germline V gene lookup returns CDR1 PRHDT and CDR2 FYEKMQ (reference sequence). Trimming at V came to 4 bases and at J to 3 bases, leaving 5 bases not matched to a gene. The CDR3 runs to 14 residues.

The gene calls are TRBV4-3 and TRBJ1-1; 7 bases map to TRBD1. Per the germline V gene, CDR1 is LGHNA and CDR2 is YSLEER. The CDR3 has 15 residues. V lost 2 bases and J lost 4; bases outside the gene matches: 7. The CDR3 spells CASSQQGELPTEAFF. CDR3 sequence (DNA): TGCGCCAGCAGCCAACAGGGGGAACTCCCCACTGAAGCTTTCTTT.

This clone was recorded only once. This chain connects TRBV7-2 to TRBJ2-1, with D possibly being TRBD1 (6 bases). Trimming removed 6 bases at V and 1 base at J, with 16 bases between. CDR1 SGHTA and CDR2 FQGNSA come from the germline V gene. The CDR3 is made up of 16 amino acids. CDR3 DNA sequence: TGTGCCAGCAGTCAACTCAGGGGCCGGTCCTACAATGAGCAGTTCTTC. Its translation is CASSQLRGRSYNEQFF.

The chain recombines TRBV6-1 with TRBJ1-1; 7 nucleotides agree with TRBD1. Germline values: CDR1 MNHNS, CDR2 SASEGT. The CDR3 runs to 13 residues. V gave up 6 bases and J gave up 5 bases; unmatched junction bases: 6. CDR3 DNA: TGTGCCAGCAGCGCACAGGGGCGTACTGAAGCTTTCTTT. Its protein is CASSAQGRTEAFF.

This chain connects TRBV6-1 to TRBJ1-5; D gene uncertain. Trimming left V 5 bases short and J 7 bases short, with 18 bases between. The CDR3 covers 15 residues. Germline CDR1 MNHNS, CDR2 SASEGT. The CDR3 loop is CASSPVERTGQPQHF. The DNA of the CDR3 is TGTGCCAGCAGTCCCGTTGAGAGGACGGGGCAGCCCCAGCATTTT.

This clone turned up a few times. The chain has TRBV30 and TRBJ2-3, with TRBD2 matching 8 bases. There are 15 residues in the CDR3. Per the germline V gene, CDR1 is GTSNPN and CDR2 is SVGIG (reference sequence). V was pared by 2 bases and J by 1 base, with 5 bases of the junction left unmatched. The CDR3 loop is CAWSTELAGTDTQYF. The CDR3 region has the DNA TGTGCCTGGAGTACCGAACTAGCGGGCACAGATACGCAGTATTTT.

The chain has TRBV28 and TRBJ2-2; no definite D call. Trimming cost V 8 bases and J 1 base, with 11 bases left between them. The germline V gene encodes CDR1 MDHEN and CDR2 SYDVKM. The CDR3 spans 14 residues. The DNA for the CDR3 is TGTGCCAGCCCGAAACCGGGGAACACCGGGGAGCTGTTTTTT. The encoded protein is CASPKPGNTGELFF. The full variable domain, its missing parts supplied by reference TRBV28 and TRBJ2-2, is DVKVTQSSRYLVKRTGEKVFLECVQDMDHENMFWYRQDPGLGLRLIYFSYDVKMKEKGDIPEGYSVSREKKERFSLILESASTNQTSMYLCASPKPGNTGELFFGEGSRLTVL.

The chain recombines TRBV5-1 with TRBJ2-5; 9 bases are shared with TRBD1. Germline loops: CDR1 SGHRS, CDR2 YFSETQ. This CDR3 spans 15 amino acids. V gave up 4 bases and J gave up 3 bases; unmatched junction bases: 7. In DNA form, the CDR3 reads TGCGCCAGCAGCAGAACCGGGACAGGGAAAGAGACCCAGTACTTC. Translated: CASSRTGTGKETQYF.

This chain joins TRBV4-2 and TRBJ1-1, with D possibly matching TRBD1 (6 bases). The germline V gene encodes CDR1 LGHNA and CDR2 YNFKEQ. The CDR3 has 14 residues. Trimming removed 5 bases from V and 4 bases from J, with 14 bases in between. CDR3 protein: CASSSQGGGTEAFF. In DNA, the CDR3 is TGTGCCAGCAGCTCACAGGGCGGGGGCACTGAAGCTTTCTTT.

The chain recombines TRBV5-6 with TRBJ2-7, with 8 bases lining up with TRBD1. The V and J ends lost 4 bases and 3 bases, in that order; junction bases with no gene match: 18. Germline V gives CDR1 SGHDT, CDR2 YYEEEE. The CDR3 consists of 18 residues. The CDR3 sequence is CASSPPGARGRIFYEQYF. The CDR3 nucleotides read TGTGCCAGCAGCCCCCCCGGGGCCAGGGGGCGCATATTCTACGAGCAGTACTTC.

V is TRBV7-2 and J is TRBJ2-5, with 7 bases lining up with TRBD2. The DNA end favors TRBJ2-7, so the J call may be wrong. The CDR3 extends over 15 amino acids. Germline V CDR1 and CDR2: SGHTA, FQGNSA. DNA for the CDR3: TGTGCCAGCAGCTCCTGGGACGGGGGGACCTACGAGCAGTACTTC. This gives the protein CASSSWDGGTYEQYF.

The CDR3 here is CATSIGRGERNEQFF. CDR3 bases: TGTGCCACCAGCATAGGGCGGGGGGAAAGAAATGAGCAGTTCTTC. This chain links TRBV15 with TRBJ2-1, with 8 bases identical to TRBD2. Germline assignment: CDR1 LNHNV and CDR2 YYDKDF (reference sequence). J lost 7 bases, V lost 4 bases, and 9 bases had no gene match. CDR3 length: 15 amino acids.

The chain links TRBV7-8 to TRBJ1-1; possible D gene TRBD1, 5 bases. V lost 3 bases and J lost 3, with 20 bases in between. CDR1 is SGHVS and CDR2 is FQNEAQ in the germline V gene. The CDR3 runs to 17 residues. CDR3 sequence reads: CASSFWGGARRDTEAFF. The CDR3 bases are TGTGCCAGCAGCTTTTGGGGAGGGGCGCGGAGGGACACTGAAGCTTTCTTT.

The chain uses TRBV6-1 and TRBJ2-2; 8 bases align to TRBD1. The CDR3 runs to 16 residues. J lost 3 bases, V lost 4 bases, and 7 bases had no gene match. Germline V gene data show CDR1 as MNHNS and CDR2 as SASEGT. CDR3 nucleotides: TGTGCCAGCAGTGCTTGGACAGGGCTGGACACCGGGGAGCTGTTTTTT. Its translation: CASSAWTGLDTGELFF.

A few counts support this clone. V is TRBV11-2 and J is TRBJ2-1, with D unresolved. V lost 0 bases, J lost 2 bases, and 8 bases lay in between. This CDR3 has 15 amino acids. Germline V gene lookup returns CDR1 SGHAT and CDR2 FQNNGV. The CDR3 DNA sequence: TGTGCCAGCAGCTTAGACAGGTTCACCTACAATGAGCAGTTCTTC. It encodes CASSLDRFTYNEQFF. Full variable domain (rest looked up from reference TRBV11-2 and TRBJ2-1): EAGVAQSPRYKIIEKRQSVAFWCNPISGHATLYWYQQILGQGPKLLIQFQNNGVVDDSQLPKDRFSAERLKGVDSTLKIQPAKLEDSAVYLCASSLDRFTYNEQFFGPGTRLTVL.

In its sample, this clone was seen once. This chain links TRBV9 with TRBJ2-7; 7 nucleotides align to TRBD2. The CDR3 is 13 amino acids. Germline CDR1 reads SGDLS; CDR2 reads YYNGEE. The V segment lost 4 bases and the J segment 6 bases; nucleotides outside the gene matches: 7. CDR3 region: CASSPRTSGEQYF. CDR3 bases: TGTGCCAGCAGCCCCAGGACTAGTGGCGAGCAGTACTTC.

The chain is built from TRBV18 and TRBJ2-5, with 9 bases that match TRBD1. The J call may not be correct, given that the DNA end is closer to TRBJ2-7. The CDR3 is made up of 14 amino acids. Germline assignment: CDR1 KGHSH and CDR2 LQKENI. The CDR3 reads CASSPGTGSYEQYF. The CDR3, as DNA: TGTGCCAGCTCCCCGGGGACAGGGTCCTACGAGCAGTACTTC.

This clone has a single count. The V and J genes are TRBV6-1 and TRBJ2-3; the D gene is possibly TRBD2 (6 bases). The CDR3 is 13 residues long. Trimming stripped 6 bases from V and 2 bases from J, with 9 bases between. The germline gives CDR1 MNHNS, CDR2 SASEGT. The CDR3 region has the DNA TGTGCCAGCAGGGGCGGGGTCACAGATACGCAGTATTTT. This translates into CASRGGVTDTQYF.

The chain has TRBV2 and TRBJ2-5; D is perhaps TRBD1 (6 bases). Per the germline V gene, CDR1 is SNHLY and CDR2 is FYNNEI. CDR3 length equals 13 residues. V was pared by 3 bases and J by 5 bases, with 10 bases between. The CDR3: CASSDWGRETQYF. CDR3 bases: TGTGCCAGCAGTGATTGGGGGCGGGAGACCCAGTACTTC.

V usage is TRBV4-2 and J usage is TRBJ1-2; TRBD1 is a possible D gene (5 bases). Germline CDR1 LGHNA, CDR2 YNFKEQ. The CDR3 totals 13 residues. Trimming cost V 4 bases and J 6 bases, with 12 bases left between them. CDR3: CASSLRGDDGYTF. Here the CDR3 DNA reads TGTGCCAGCAGCCTCCGGGGGGATGATGGCTACACCTTC.

The rearrangement joins TRBV9 to TRBJ2-1; 9 bases align to TRBD1. The CDR3 has 15 residues. Per the germline V gene, CDR1 is SGDLS and CDR2 is YYNGEE. Trimming cost V 3 bases and J 1 base; bases outside gene matches: 2. The CDR3 reads CASSADRGSYNEQFF. The CDR3 DNA reads TGTGCCAGCAGCGCAGACAGGGGGTCCTACAATGAGCAGTTCTTC.

The chain is built from TRBV9 and TRBJ2-1; 8 bases line up with TRBD1. Germline V gene sequence: CDR1 SGDLS, CDR2 YYNGEE. V lost 4 bases, J lost 7 bases, and 10 bases stayed unmatched. The CDR3 runs 15 residues. The CDR3 DNA reads TGTGCCAGCAGCTACGACAGGGGTCGGGAAAATGAGCAGTTCTTC. Amino acids: CASSYDRGRENEQFF.

V is TRBV11-2 and J is TRBJ2-5; 7 bases match TRBD2. The J call may not be correct, given that the DNA end is closer to TRBJ2-7. CDR3 length: 15 residues. In germline, CDR1 is SGHAT, CDR2 FQNNGV. The CDR3 spells CASSLGGGLSYEQYF. Here the CDR3 DNA reads TGTGCCAGCAGCTTAGGGGGAGGGTTGTCCTACGAGCAGTACTTC.

There are a few counts of this clone. The rearrangement uses TRBV14 and TRBJ1-1, with D unresolved. Looked up from germline, CDR1 is SGHDN and CDR2 is FVKESK. The CDR3 extends over 14 amino acids. V lost 4 bases, J lost 5 bases, and 14 bases lay in between. The CDR3 here is CASSLSRRGTEAFF. CDR3 coding DNA: TGTGCCAGCAGCCTTAGCCGTCGGGGTACTGAAGCTTTCTTT.

The genes are TRBV9 and TRBJ2-6; 9 bases align to TRBD1. The J segment lost 0 bases and the V segment lost 0 bases, leaving 4 bases of the junction unmatched. The germline CDR1 and CDR2 sequences are SGDLS and YYNGEE. This CDR3 has 18 amino acids. The CDR3 sequence is CASSVGTGALSGANVLTF. The CDR3 bases are TGTGCCAGCAGCGTAGGGACAGGGGCCCTCTCTGGGGCCAACGTCCTGACTTTC.